This T cell receptor (beta chain) came from a study of regulatory T cells in long-lasting Graves disease. Study as a whole: It was over 5 years of antithyroid drugs, with positive TSH receptor antibodies, that meant persistent Graves' disease. Study outcomes and limitations: With approximately 2,500 shared public clonotypes, persistent patients exceeded new patients, who shared 966. Reduced TCR diversity was observed in persistent Graves' patients versus newly diagnosed patients.

Note on this clonotype: Its antigen remains unknown.

Assembly of TCR beta libraries relied on iRepertoire HTBI primers together with Arm-PCR of CDR3 regions. Per the study methods: Samples revealed approximately 60 TRBV and around 13 TRBJ segments. TCRdb re-called the multiplex PCR reads with MiXCR, one entry per CDR3 protein. TCRdb, not the original authors, processed these V and J calls. The table has around 460,000 distinct CDR3 sequences, 22% seen once. Regarding time point: persistent/refractory GD, antithyroid drugs over 5 years with positive TRAb. Construction of the TCR library relied on RNA isolated from PBMCs. The sequence was collected from a female donor with Graves disease. The sequences come from peripheral blood mononuclear cells (PBMCs), collected when the disease was refractory, from a patient treated with antithyroid drugs.

CDR3 loop: CAWSALAGHGELFF. The DNA for the CDR3 is TGTGCCTGGAGTGCGCTAGCGGGACACGGGGAGCTGTTTTTT. The rearrangement links TRBV30 to TRBJ2-2; 9 bases map to TRBD2. Germline-derived CDR1 and CDR2 are GTSNPN and SVGIG (reference sequence). The CDR3 extends over 14 amino acids. V was clipped by 1 base and J by 7 bases; unmatched bases: 4.